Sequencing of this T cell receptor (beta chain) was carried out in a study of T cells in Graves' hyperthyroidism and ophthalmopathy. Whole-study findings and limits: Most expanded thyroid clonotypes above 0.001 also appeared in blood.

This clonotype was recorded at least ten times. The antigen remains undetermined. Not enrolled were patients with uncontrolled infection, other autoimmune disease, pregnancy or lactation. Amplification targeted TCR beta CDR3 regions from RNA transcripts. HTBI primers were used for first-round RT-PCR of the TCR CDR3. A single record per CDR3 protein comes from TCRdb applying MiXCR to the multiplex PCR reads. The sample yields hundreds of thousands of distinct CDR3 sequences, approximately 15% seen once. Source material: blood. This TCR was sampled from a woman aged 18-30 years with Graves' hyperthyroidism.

The CDR3 protein is CASSADSPTEAFF. The CDR3 nucleotides read TGTGCCAGCAGCGCCGACAGTCCCACTGAAGCTTTCTTT. This chain links TRBV6-1 with TRBJ1-1; a possible D gene is TRBD1 (5 bases). Germline V gives CDR1 MNHNS, CDR2 SASEGT. CDR3 length: 13 residues. Deletions cut 6 bases from V and 4 bases from J, with 12 bases between.